The 9 T cell receptor beta chains reported below all come from one sample, sequenced in a study of type 1 regulatory T cells. MiXCR, run by TCRdb on the reads, gives a single entry per CDR3 protein. The sample holds about 68,000 distinct CDR3 sequences, nearly 65% seen once. These receptors are not linked to any known antigen. The source material was cultured T cells, either the whole culture or a sorted T cell fraction (not recorded which). Subset defined: Tr1-enriched cell product generated in vitro against host alloantigens. Every receptor here comes from a human donor in good health.

The chain recombines TRBV29-1 with TRBJ2-1; 7 nucleotides line up with TRBD2. Germline V lookup: CDR1 SQVTM, CDR2 ANQGSEA. With V trimmed by 5 bases and J by 6 bases, 10 bases remained unmatched. CDR3 length: 14 residues. The CDR3 DNA sequence: TGCAGCGTTCAAGGCGGGAGATTCGGCAATGAGCAGTTCTTC. The encoded protein is CSVQGGRFGNEQFF.

The chain couples TRBV19 to TRBJ2-2; D may be TRBD1 or TRBD2 (5 bases each). The germline CDR1 and CDR2 sequences are LNHDA and SQIVND (reference sequence). The CDR3 loop spans 14 amino acids. The V end was cut by 3 bases, the J end by 5 bases, with 10 bases between. The CDR3 is CASSISGGTGELFF. Here the CDR3 DNA reads TGTGCCAGTAGTATTAGTGGGGGAACCGGGGAGCTGTTTTTT.

The J gene is TRBJ1-6, the V gene TRBV2; D is uncertain. Trimming removed 6 bases from V and 8 bases from J, with 14 bases in between. CDR1 and CDR2 (germline): SNHLY, FYNNEI. CDR3 size: 14 residues. For the CDR3, the DNA is TGTGCCAGCAGGAGAACCCGATTGGATTCACCCCTCCACTTT. Amino acids: CASRRTRLDSPLHF.

This clonotype was detected only a few times. The genes are TRBV7-2 and TRBJ2-1; TRBD1 or TRBD2 may be the D gene (5 bases each). The CDR3 covers 13 residues. The V gene lost 7 bases and the J gene lost 7 bases, with 14 bases spanning the gap. From germline, CDR1 is SGHTA and CDR2 FQGNSA. CDR3 loop: CASMGLRRNEQFF. CDR3 DNA: TGTGCCAGCATGGGGCTGAGGAGGAATGAGCAGTTCTTC.

J is TRBJ1-1 and V is TRBV5-1; no firm D call. The V and J ends lost 0 bases and 8 bases respectively, with 11 bases between them. The germline V gene has CDR1 SGHRS and CDR2 YFSETQ. This CDR3 comprises 13 residues. CDR3 sequence: CASSLVSDREAFF. DNA of the CDR3: TGCGCCAGCAGCTTGGTCTCCGATCGGGAAGCTTTCTTT.

This chain connects TRBV20-1 to TRBJ2-7; D gene ambiguous. This CDR3 region has 14 residues. Trimming cost V 0 bases and J 4 bases, with 13 bases left between them. The V gene's germline CDR1 is DFQATT and CDR2 SNEGSKA (reference sequence). The CDR3 reads CSARDPSAGYEQYF. The DNA for the CDR3 is TGCAGTGCTAGAGATCCGTCTGCTGGATACGAGCAGTACTTC.

Concerning this clonotype itself: The junction does not match germline at one end; this may be a read error. This sequence joins TRBV5-1 and TRBJ2-7; 7 nucleotides match TRBD1. There are 15 residues in the CDR3. In germline, CDR1 is SGHRS, CDR2 YFSETQ. DNA for the CDR3: TGCGCCTGCAGCACCACCTCCGACAGGGCCAACGAGCAGTACTTC. It codes for CACSTTSDRANEQYF.

The chain recombines TRBV20-1 with TRBJ2-1; possibly TRBD2 for D (6 bases). This CDR3 has 15 amino acids. The V and J ends lost 6 bases and 8 bases respectively, with 23 bases between them. CDR1 and CDR2 (germline): DFQATT, SNEGSKA (reference sequence). Written as DNA, the CDR3 is TGCAGTGCAGTTACCGGGACTCACCCTGGGGATGAGCAGTTCTTC. This codes for CSAVTGTHPGDEQFF.

The rearrangement joins TRBV7-3 to TRBJ1-4, with a tentative D call TRBD1 (5 bases). V was pared by 0 bases and J by 7 bases, with 12 bases between. The CDR3 runs 15 residues. CDR1 is SGHTA, CDR2 FQGTGA, per germline. CDR3 sequence reads: CASSLTGGVGEKLFF. The CDR3 nucleotides read TGTGCCAGCAGCTTAACCGGGGGAGTGGGTGAAAAACTGTTTTTT.